This T cell receptor (beta chain) was sequenced during a study of blood T cell repertoires in COVID-19 (dated by TCRdb to between 2020 and 2021). About the investigation overall: The collaborator samples originated in the United States, Italy and Spain and spanned the acute and convalescent phases of COVID-19. The material from the prospective study consisted of cDNA or gDNA derived from T cells, B-cell-depleted T cells, or PBMCs. Subjects who had been exposed to COVID-19, were actively infected with it, or had recovered from it provided the deeply sampled blood TCRbeta repertoires that made up the dataset. A freely available public database, intended as a resource for researchers studying the immune response to SARS-CoV-2, is where the repertoires were released. Samples were obtained from the ongoing ImmuneRACE study (first 160 participants) and from approximately 1,200 subjects provided by 6 global collaborators. Nearly every sample came with metadata listing a de-identified subject ID, COVID-19 status, age in years and sex. Where available, HLA class I and class II types were taken from metadata supplied by the sample provider and were not determined by assay-based typing.

The immunoSEQ Assay, a bias-controlled multiplex PCR, was used to amplify TCRbeta CDR3 regions from genomic DNA. On the study's bioinformatics: Within the assay, amplification of reference gene primers was used to estimate how many nucleated cells each sample contained. To quantify the absolute abundance of each unique TCRbeta CDR3 rearrangement, sequence reads were collapsed and filtered. For each sample, productive Simpson clonality was calculated as the square root of Simpson's diversity index across productive rearrangements. Entries here come from immuneACCESS through TCRdb and include only in-frame sequences with V and J called. Some clones fail to appear in such tables; in the studies checked, an unresolved V gene covers under half of the shortfall, and the cause of the remainder is unknown. V and J calls and clone size come straight from that table; D and trimming were deduced from the DNA. This sample is represented by about 55,000 clones; roughly 85% of them were singletons. The top ten clonotypes cover 12% of the sample.

Each collaborating institution followed its own protocols to collect whole blood in K2EDTA tubes. Collaborator samples were shipped for TCRbeta analysis as frozen whole blood, isolated PBMCs, or DNA extracted from either sample type. The germline V gene sets CDR1 to SQVTM and CDR2 to ANQGSEA. From its cysteine to its phenylalanine, the CDR3 spans 17 amino acids. CDR3 DNA is the only sequence kept; it has 51 bases, read in frame from the first base. Of note for this clone: No cognate antigen has been identified for it. Base qualities are not recorded, but no much larger clone differs from it by a single base.

Overall results and qualifications from the work: The quantity of clinical and demographic metadata differed by source and by participant and was supplied without curation.

The chain couples TRBV29-1 to TRBJ2-7, with 10 junctional bases fitting TRBD2. This TCR came from a human donor in a cohort sampled during active COVID-19. Source material: peripheral blood. The CDR3 region reads CSVRGGKSLAGAGEQYF. The DNA sequence is given as TGCAGTGTTCGGGGGGGAAAGAGCCTAGCGGGAGCGGGCGAGCAGTACTTC.